The source of this T cell receptor (beta chain) is a study of T cells after yellow fever vaccination. Study conclusions and caveats: It was a small share of clonotypes that appeared in both CD4 and CD8 compartments.

About this clonotype itself: The antigen is undetermined.

V was trimmed by 5 bases and J by 0 bases, leaving 9 bases between them. This CDR3 contains 13 residues. Germline V gives CDR1 DFQATT, CDR2 SNEGSKA (reference sequence). One entry per CDR3 protein results from TCRdb running MiXCR on the 5' RACE reads. The data contain around 590,000 distinct CDR3 sequences, 10% to 15% of them singletons. This receptor was identified in a man in his thirties or forties who received the YFV17D yellow fever vaccine. Material: PBMCs, obtained on the day of the yellow fever booster vaccination. V and J are TRBV20-1 and TRBJ2-3; D may be TRBD2 (6 bases). The CDR3 loop reads CSASGTSTDTQYF. CDR3 nucleotides: TGCAGTGCTTCCGGGACTAGCACAGATACGCAGTATTTT.